The clone carrying this T cell receptor (beta chain) showed up many times. The antigen is not known. Stated time point: newly diagnosed GD, antithyroid drugs for less than 3 months. The TCR library was made from RNA that had been extracted from PBMCs in TRIzol. Germline V gene lookup returns CDR1 MDHEN and CDR2 SYDVKM. CDR3 length equals 17 residues. After removal of 6 bases from V and 4 bases from J, the junction contained 13 bases not matched to a gene. The data stem from a study of regulatory T cells in long-lasting Graves disease. The TCR beta library used iRepertoire HTBI primers with Arm-PCR amplification of CDR3. From the multiplex PCR reads, TCRdb called clonotypes with MiXCR, one entry per CDR3 protein. The table records around 450,000 distinct CDR3 sequences, around 15% of them present only once. Study-wide results and limits: Examination was confined to peripheral blood, excluding thyroid tissue. Among the persistent patients, fewer than 3,500 public clonotypes were shared, more than the approximately 1,000 shared among new patients.

The same data also contributed to another study, on T cells in Graves' hyperthyroidism and ophthalmopathy. From that study: Diagnosis relied on clinical symptoms, serum thyroxine and TRAb, thyroid ultrasound and orbital computed tomography.

This chain uses TRBV28 with TRBJ2-1, with 9 nucleotides matching TRBD2. The clonotype was recovered from a man in his forties with Graves disease. Specimen: peripheral blood mononuclear cells (PBMCs), collected at new diagnosis, from a patient treated with antithyroid drugs. The CDR3 protein is CASSVLGGTSGYNEQFF. For the CDR3, the DNA is TGTGCCAGCAGCGTTCTGGGGGGAACTAGCGGGTACAATGAGCAGTTCTTC.